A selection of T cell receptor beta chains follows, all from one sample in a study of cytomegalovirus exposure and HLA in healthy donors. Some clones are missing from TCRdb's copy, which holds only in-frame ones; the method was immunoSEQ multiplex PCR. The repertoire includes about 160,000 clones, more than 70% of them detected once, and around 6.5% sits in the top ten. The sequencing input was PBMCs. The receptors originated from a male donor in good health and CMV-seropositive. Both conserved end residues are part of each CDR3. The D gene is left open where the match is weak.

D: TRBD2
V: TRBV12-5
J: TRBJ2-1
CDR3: CASVGLDNEQFF

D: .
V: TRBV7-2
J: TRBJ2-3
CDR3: CASSVGVWGPRTDTQYF

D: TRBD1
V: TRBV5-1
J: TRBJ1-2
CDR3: CASSSGTGGDGYTF

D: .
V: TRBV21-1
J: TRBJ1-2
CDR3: CAGANSGPSGYYGYTF

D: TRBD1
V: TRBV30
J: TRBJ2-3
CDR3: CAWDLTGGYTDTQYF

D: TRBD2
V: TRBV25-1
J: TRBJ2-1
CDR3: CASGAGGYNEQFF

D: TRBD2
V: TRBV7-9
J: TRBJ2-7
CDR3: CASSPQRGTSGALEEQYF

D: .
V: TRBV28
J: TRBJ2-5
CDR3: CASSRPGSETQYF

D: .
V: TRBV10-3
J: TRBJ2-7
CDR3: CATRQDSYEQYF

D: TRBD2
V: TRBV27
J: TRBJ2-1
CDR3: CASSLYLSPSGQFF

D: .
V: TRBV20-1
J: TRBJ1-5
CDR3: CSAGGGQPQHF

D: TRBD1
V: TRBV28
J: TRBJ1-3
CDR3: CASIPPGQGSGNTIYF

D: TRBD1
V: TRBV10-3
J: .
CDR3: CAISDGDRVGYEQYF

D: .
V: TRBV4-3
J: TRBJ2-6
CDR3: CASSWQSHSGANVLTF

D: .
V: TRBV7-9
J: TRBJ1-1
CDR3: CASSNSDSWNTEAFF

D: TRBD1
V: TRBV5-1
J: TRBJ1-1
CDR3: CASSLGTGGSTEAFF

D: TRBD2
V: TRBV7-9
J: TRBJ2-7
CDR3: CSSSLPLGLAGSYEQYF

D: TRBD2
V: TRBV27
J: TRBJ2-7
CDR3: CASSLLLAGGVYEQYF

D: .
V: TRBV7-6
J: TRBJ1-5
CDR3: CASRQPGVECQPQHF

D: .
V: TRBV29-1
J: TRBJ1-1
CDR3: CSGQDSRRTEAFF

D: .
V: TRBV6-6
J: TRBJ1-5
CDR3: CASSYSIGDEQPQHF

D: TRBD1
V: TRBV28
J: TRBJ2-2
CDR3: CASTTGQGYTGELFF

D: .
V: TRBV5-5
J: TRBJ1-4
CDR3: CASSQRRDEKLFF

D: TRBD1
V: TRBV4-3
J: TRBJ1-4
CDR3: CASSQGRGGAGNEKLFF

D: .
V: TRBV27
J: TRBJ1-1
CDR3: CASSLGPNAFF

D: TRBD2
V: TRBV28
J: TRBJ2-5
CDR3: CASSFSPHLPAGVRETQYF

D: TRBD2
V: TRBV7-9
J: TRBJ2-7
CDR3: CASSPTSGTNYEQYF

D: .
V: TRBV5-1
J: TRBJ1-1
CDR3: CASSLRLEGNTEAFF

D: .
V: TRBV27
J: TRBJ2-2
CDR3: CASSSFYPNTGELFF

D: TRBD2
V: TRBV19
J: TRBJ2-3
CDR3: CASSTLGTTSTDTQYF

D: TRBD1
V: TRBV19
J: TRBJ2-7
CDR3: CASAWTGDYEQYF

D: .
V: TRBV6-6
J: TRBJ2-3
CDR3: CASSYALAGTDTQYF

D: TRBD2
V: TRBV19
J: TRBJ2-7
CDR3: CASLGIPPLAGGYEQYF

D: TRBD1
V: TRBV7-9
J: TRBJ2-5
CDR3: CASSLALTGEKTQYF

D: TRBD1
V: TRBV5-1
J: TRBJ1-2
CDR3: CASSLGQGVDGYTF

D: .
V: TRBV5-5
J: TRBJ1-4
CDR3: CASSPEPGAINEKLFF